The sequence of this TCR beta chain was determined in a study of chemoradiotherapy in HPV16-positive cancers. Note on this clone: Its target is not known.

The repertoire was sequenced with immunoSEQ multiplex PCR; TCRdb's copy has only in-frame clones and lacks some. The sample yields thousands of clones, roughly 89% seen once. General observations from the study: HPV-responsive T-cell expansion during chemoradiotherapy was linked to improved recurrence-free survival in HPV16-positive patients.

Germline CDR1 is SGHTS and CDR2 is YDEGEE. This CDR3 has 15 amino acids. With 6 bases removed from V and 4 bases from J, the gap between germline ends came to 16 bases. This specimen consisted of tumor tissue, obtained from a patient who underwent chemoradiotherapy. This clonotype originated in a human donor with HPV-associated anogenital cancer. This chain links TRBV5-8 with TRBJ1-4; D is perhaps TRBD1 (5 bases). The chain's CDR3 is CASNFPDSLNEKLFF. The CDR3 DNA sequence: TGTGCCAGCAACTTCCCCGACAGCCTTAATGAAAAACTGTTTTTT.